Described below is a single T cell receptor (beta chain) sequence and its context. The data stem from a study of cytomegalovirus exposure and HLA in healthy donors. Germline assignment: CDR1 SGHNT and CDR2 YENEEA. This CDR3 has 14 amino acids. The V end lost 1 base, the J end lost 4 bases, and 7 bases lay between the germline ends. The PCR contained 60 Vbeta and 13 Jbeta primers. Repertoires were generated with immunoSEQ multiplex PCR, while TCRdb's copy carries only in-frame clones and drops some. Of about 190,000 clones listed, roughly 81% are singletons. This receptor was identified in a woman aged 25 to 39 in good health and CMV-seropositive. Sequences were obtained from PBMCs. The chain has TRBV11-3 and TRBJ2-2; possible D gene TRBD2, 6 bases. The CDR3 reads CASSLAGVTGELFF. CDR3 DNA sequence: TGTGCCAGCAGCTTAGCGGGAGTCACCGGGGAGCTGTTTTTT.